A selection of T cell receptor beta chains follows, all from one sample in a study of OX40 agonist ivuxolimab in advanced cancers. Repertoires were generated with immunoSEQ multiplex PCR, while TCRdb's copy carries only in-frame clones and drops some. The sample lists roughly 100,000 clones; under 85% were seen once. The sequencing used CD4+ or CD8+ T cells sorted from blood, collected in a trial of the OX40 agonist ivuxolimab. The receptors were gathered from an adult with an advanced solid tumor such as melanoma, head and neck, liver or kidney cancer. CDR3s include the opening cysteine and the closing phenylalanine or tryptophan. The D gene is left open where the match is weak.

V gene: TRBV2
D gene: TRBD1
J gene: TRBJ2-2
CDR3 protein: CASRDSNTGELFF
CDR3 DNA: TGTGCCAGCCGGGACAGTAACACCGGGGAGCTGTTTTTT

V gene: TRBV7-2
D gene: TRBD1
J gene: TRBJ2-3
CDR3 protein: CASSLAWASDREGYTQYF
CDR3 DNA: TGTGCCAGCAGCTTAGCGTGGGCCTCCGACAGGGAAGGATATACGCAGTATTTT

V gene: TRBV4-2
D gene: NA
J gene: TRBJ1-2
CDR3 protein: CASSESLAYGYTF
CDR3 DNA: TGTGCCAGCAGCGAGAGTCTGGCCTATGGCTACACCTTC

V gene: TRBV4-3
D gene: NA
J gene: TRBJ2-1
CDR3 protein: CASSQTTGSWNEQFF
CDR3 DNA: TGCGCCAGCAGCCAGACTACGGGTTCCTGGAATGAGCAGTTCTTC

V gene: TRBV28
D gene: TRBD1
J gene: TRBJ2-7
CDR3 protein: CASSDRGQYEQYF
CDR3 DNA: TGTGCCAGCAGTGACAGGGGGCAGTACGAGCAGTACTTC

V gene: TRBV7-3
D gene: TRBD1
J gene: TRBJ2-2
CDR3 protein: CASSLTGGADTGELFF
CDR3 DNA: TGTGCCAGCAGCTTGACAGGGGGCGCTGACACCGGGGAGCTGTTTTTT

V gene: TRBV2
D gene: NA
J gene: TRBJ1-5
CDR3 protein: CASRTTRGDQPQHF
CDR3 DNA: TGTGCCTCCCGCACAACCAGGGGAGATCAGCCCCAGCATTTT

V gene: TRBV29-1
D gene: NA
J gene: TRBJ1-1
CDR3 protein: CSVEIGARAFF
CDR3 DNA: TGCAGCGTTGAGATTGGGGCGAGGGCTTTCTTT

V gene: TRBV2
D gene: TRBD1
J gene: TRBJ1-2
CDR3 protein: CARDYWTGRYGYTF
CDR3 DNA: TGTGCCAGGGACTATTGGACAGGCCGCTATGGCTACACCTTC

V gene: TRBV27
D gene: NA
J gene: TRBJ1-1
CDR3 protein: CASSLMLGTEAFF
CDR3 DNA: TGTGCCAGCAGTTTGATGCTCGGCACTGAAGCTTTCTTT